This is a list of T cell receptor beta chains from one sample in a study of identifying expanded T cells in peripheral blood. The protocol was immunoSEQ multiplex PCR, while the TCRdb copy is restricted to in-frame clones and leaves out a portion. This table holds some 80,000 clones, roughly 89% found once. Sequenced sample: blood. The receptors shown here come from a person aged 18 to 69 in good health. CDR3s include the opening cysteine and the closing phenylalanine or tryptophan. A D gene is named only where the DNA matches it firmly. A clone size is listed for some rows: how often the clone was seen (once, few, many), or a class if it is expanded.

v_call: TRBV5-1; j_call: TRBJ2-7; clone_size: -; d_call: TRBD1; cdr3_nt: TGCGCCAGCAGCTTAACGGGACAGGGATACGAGCAGTACTTC; cdr3_aa: CASSLTGQGYEQYF
v_call: TRBV4-2; j_call: TRBJ1-3; clone_size: -; d_call: -; cdr3_nt: TGTGCCAGCAGCCAAGAAAGGGTCTCTGGAAACACCATATATTTT; cdr3_aa: CASSQERVSGNTIYF
v_call: TRBV7-2; j_call: TRBJ1-3; clone_size: -; d_call: -; cdr3_nt: TGTGCCAGCAGCTTAAATTCGGTTTCTGGAAACACCATATATTTT; cdr3_aa: CASSLNSVSGNTIYF
v_call: TRBV11-1; j_call: TRBJ2-7; clone_size: -; d_call: TRBD2; cdr3_nt: TGTGCCAGCAGCTTAACGGGCCAGGGACTATACTACGAGCAGTACTTC; cdr3_aa: CASSLTGQGLYYEQYF
v_call: TRBV9; j_call: TRBJ2-2; clone_size: -; d_call: -; cdr3_nt: TGTGCCAGCAGCGTAGGGGGCACCGGGGAGCTGTTTTTT; cdr3_aa: CASSVGGTGELFF
v_call: TRBV2; j_call: TRBJ1-2; clone_size: -; d_call: -; cdr3_nt: TGTGCCAGCAGTGTAAAACGGCCCGCCGAGGGCTACACCTTC; cdr3_aa: CASSVKRPAEGYTF
v_call: TRBV14; j_call: TRBJ2-7; clone_size: once; d_call: -; cdr3_nt: TGTGCCAGCAGCCGGCTGGATGGCGGAGCGAAGCAGTACTTC; cdr3_aa: CASSRLDGGAKQYF
v_call: TRBV4-2; j_call: TRBJ2-1; clone_size: -; d_call: TRBD2; cdr3_nt: TGTGCCAGCAGCCAAGGACTAGCGGGGAACAATGAGCAGTTCTTC; cdr3_aa: CASSQGLAGNNEQFF
v_call: TRBV6-1; j_call: TRBJ2-5; clone_size: -; d_call: TRBD1; cdr3_nt: TGTGCCAGCAGCCAGACAGGGGGCGGAGAGACCCAGTACTTC; cdr3_aa: CASSQTGGGETQYF
v_call: TRBV7-8; j_call: TRBJ1-1; clone_size: -; d_call: -; cdr3_nt: TGTGCCAGCAGCTTCGCGGGGAACACTGAAGCTTTCTTT; cdr3_aa: CASSFAGNTEAFF
v_call: TRBV19; j_call: TRBJ1-4; clone_size: once; d_call: -; cdr3_nt: TGTGCCAGTAGCACATACCCGGGGCAGACTGAAAAACTGTTTTTT; cdr3_aa: CASSTYPGQTEKLFF
v_call: TRBV6-5; j_call: TRBJ2-7; clone_size: -; d_call: -; cdr3_nt: TGTGCCAGCAGTTACTTAACCCCGGGTACCTACGAGCAGTACTTC; cdr3_aa: CASSYLTPGTYEQYF
v_call: TRBV7-2; j_call: TRBJ2-3; clone_size: once; d_call: -; cdr3_nt: TGTGCCAGCAGCTTAGGTTCTGGGACAGATACGCAGTATTTT; cdr3_aa: CASSLGSGTDTQYF
v_call: TRBV5-1; j_call: TRBJ2-7; clone_size: -; d_call: TRBD2; cdr3_nt: TGCGCCAGCAGCTTGGCGGGAGGCATAGCCTACGAGCAGTACTTC; cdr3_aa: CASSLAGGIAYEQYF
v_call: TRBV7-6; j_call: TRBJ2-7; clone_size: -; d_call: TRBD2; cdr3_nt: TGTGCCAGCAGTCGGGTGATGGGGGGGAGCTCCTACGAGCAGTACTTC; cdr3_aa: CASSRVMGGSSYEQYF
v_call: TRBV6-5; j_call: TRBJ2-1; clone_size: -; d_call: TRBD2; cdr3_nt: TGTGCCAGCAGTTCAAAAGCGGGAGGTCCCTACAATGAGCAGTTCTTC; cdr3_aa: CASSSKAGGPYNEQFF
v_call: TRBV7-9; j_call: TRBJ1-2; clone_size: -; d_call: TRBD1; cdr3_nt: TGTGCCAGCATGGGGACAGGGAATAACTATGGCTACACCTTC; cdr3_aa: CASMGTGNNYGYTF
v_call: TRBV6-1; j_call: TRBJ1-3; clone_size: -; d_call: TRBD1; cdr3_nt: TGTGCCAGCAGTGAGGGGACAGGGGAGTTAAGAAACACCATATATTTT; cdr3_aa: CASSEGTGELRNTIYF
v_call: TRBV18; j_call: TRBJ2-7; clone_size: -; d_call: TRBD1; cdr3_nt: TGTGCCAGCTCACACCGGGACAGCACCTACGAGCAGTACTTC; cdr3_aa: CASSHRDSTYEQYF
v_call: TRBV7-8; j_call: TRBJ1-6; clone_size: -; d_call: -; cdr3_nt: TGTGCCAGCACCGAACAGGGTGGAAATAATAATTCACCCCTCCACTTT; cdr3_aa: CASTEQGGNNNSPLHF
v_call: TRBV30; j_call: TRBJ1-6; clone_size: few; d_call: TRBD1; cdr3_nt: TGTGCCTGGAGCCCGGGACAGGGAGGCTCACCCCTCCACTTT; cdr3_aa: CAWSPGQGGSPLHF
v_call: TRBV13; j_call: TRBJ1-6; clone_size: -; d_call: -; cdr3_nt: TGTGCCAGCAGCTTAGGCTGGGGGGGCGCGAATTCACCCCTCCACTTT; cdr3_aa: CASSLGWGGANSPLHF
v_call: TRBV19; j_call: TRBJ2-1; clone_size: -; d_call: TRBD1; cdr3_nt: TGTGCCAGTAGTATAGCCCCGGGACAGGGCGGCAATGAGCAGTTCTTC; cdr3_aa: CASSIAPGQGGNEQFF
v_call: TRBV6-1; j_call: TRBJ2-3; clone_size: -; d_call: TRBD2; cdr3_nt: TGTGCCAGCAGTGGACTAGCGAGAGACCCTAGCACAGATACGCAGTATTTT; cdr3_aa: CASSGLARDPSTDTQYF
v_call: TRBV2; j_call: TRBJ1-1; clone_size: -; d_call: -; cdr3_nt: TGTGCCAGCAGTGTACAGGGCGCTTCGAACACTGAAGCTTTCTTT; cdr3_aa: CASSVQGASNTEAFF